Listed below are T cell receptor beta chains from one sample, sequenced in a study of blood T cell repertoires in COVID-19. Repertoires were generated with immunoSEQ multiplex PCR, while TCRdb's copy carries only in-frame clones and drops some. The table includes 300,000 to 400,000 clones, 65% to 90% detected once. Material: peripheral blood. Source of these receptors: an older woman with COVID-19, enrolled during active disease. Both conserved end residues are part of each CDR3. D genes are given only for firm matches. Rows give clone size only sometimes, using once, few, many, or a class for an expanded clone.

v_gene	abundance	j_gene	len	d_gene	CDR3aa	CDR3nt
TRBV7-3	NA	TRBJ2-3	13	NA	CASSLIGTDTQYF	TGTGCCAGCAGCTTAATCGGCACAGATACGCAGTATTTT
TRBV29-1	NA	TRBJ2-7	13	NA	CSAVQGTTYEQYF	TGCAGCGCCGTCCAGGGGACGACCTACGAGCAGTACTTC
TRBV9	NA	TRBJ1-2	14	TRBD1	CASSANRGNNGYTF	TGTGCCAGCAGCGCTAACAGGGGCAACAATGGCTACACCTTC
TRBV10-3	NA	TRBJ2-5	16	TRBD2	CAISGVGGGLQETQYF	TGTGCCATCAGCGGGGTGGGCGGGGGACTTCAAGAGACCCAGTACTTC
TRBV5-1	NA	TRBJ1-2	14	NA	CASGALSSNYGYTF	TGCGCCAGCGGGGCATTGAGCAGTAACTATGGCTACACCTTC
TRBV5-5	NA	TRBJ2-1	17	NA	CASSLGLSASSYNEQFF	TGTGCCAGCAGCTTAGGTCTGAGCGCTTCATCATACAATGAGCAGTTCTTC
TRBV9	NA	TRBJ2-5	14	NA	CASSVGLGVETQYF	TGTGCCAGCAGCGTAGGACTAGGGGTAGAGACCCAGTACTTC
TRBV7-3	NA	TRBJ1-2	13	NA	CASSQTGSYGYTF	TGTGCCAGCAGCCAAACCGGGTCCTATGGCTACACCTTC
TRBV7-6	NA	TRBJ2-7	14	TRBD1	CASSPPSDRAEQYF	TGTGCCAGCAGCCCTCCCTCGGACAGGGCCGAGCAGTACTTC
TRBV29-1	NA	TRBJ1-2	14	NA	CSVIQLGTLYGYTF	TGCAGCGTTATCCAACTAGGGACACTCTATGGCTACACCTTC
TRBV21-1	NA	TRBJ1-4	15	NA	CASSKRRVRSEKLFF	TGTGCCAGCAGCAAAAGGAGGGTTCGAAGTGAAAAACTGTTTTTT
TRBV6-5	NA	TRBJ1-1	14	NA	CASNGGSLNTEAFF	TGTGCCAGCAATGGCGGCTCATTGAACACTGAAGCTTTCTTT
TRBV7-9	NA	TRBJ2-7	13	NA	CASSFSPAYEQYF	TGTGCCAGCAGCTTCTCCCCCGCCTACGAGCAGTACTTC
TRBV7-2	NA	TRBJ1-4	14	NA	CASSPRAGLEKLFF	TGTGCCAGCAGCCCCCGGGCAGGGCTGGAAAAACTGTTTTTT
TRBV12-3/TRBV12-4	NA	TRBJ1-6	12	NA	CASSLAAGSLHF	TGTGCCAGCAGTTTAGCGGCAGGTTCCCTCCACTTT
TRBV10-3	few	TRBJ2-1	18	TRBD2	CAISESRASGGAGNEQFF	TGTGCCATCAGTGAGTCTCGGGCTAGCGGGGGGGCCGGCAATGAGCAGTTCTTC
TRBV29-1	NA	TRBJ2-4	14	NA	CSVALALAKNIQYF	TGCAGCGTTGCTTTGGCCCTAGCCAAAAACATTCAGTACTTC
TRBV5-1	NA	TRBJ2-5	15	TRBD1	CASSLTTGGMETQYF	TGCGCCAGCAGCTTGACCACAGGGGGCATGGAGACCCAGTACTTC
TRBV12-3/TRBV12-4	NA	TRBJ1-1	13	NA	CASSFNLNTEAFF	TGTGCCAGCAGTTTCAACTTGAACACTGAAGCTTTCTTT
TRBV5-4	NA	TRBJ1-2	14	NA	CASSPTYGWDGYTF	TGTGCCAGCAGCCCCACGTACGGGTGGGATGGCTACACCTTC
TRBV21-1	NA	TRBJ2-2	12	NA	CASSRTTGELFF	TGTGCCAGCAGCAGGACAACCGGGGAGCTGTTTTTT
TRBV19	NA	TRBJ1-2	15	NA	CASSMTGQTNYGYTF	TGTGCCAGTAGTATGACTGGACAGACTAACTATGGCTACACCTTC
TRBV4-1	NA	TRBJ1-1	15	TRBD1	CASSQVGTGETEAFF	TGCGCCAGCAGCCAAGTTGGGACAGGAGAGACTGAAGCTTTCTTT
TRBV29-1	NA	TRBJ2-3	14	TRBD2	CSVDGGGSLDTQYF	TGCAGCGTTGACGGCGGGGGAAGTTTGGATACGCAGTATTTT
TRBV5-1	NA	TRBJ2-1	11	NA	CASSLHFEQFF	TGCGCCAGCAGCTTGCATTTTGAGCAGTTCTTC
TRBV10-3	NA	TRBJ1-2	14	TRBD1	CAIRLDRDNYGYTF	TGTGCCATCAGACTCGACAGGGACAACTATGGCTACACCTTC
TRBV3-1/TRBV3-2	NA	TRBJ2-3	15	TRBD2	CASSPAVAGFDTQYF	TGTGCCAGCAGTCCCGCGGTAGCGGGGTTTGATACGCAGTATTTT
TRBV4-1	NA	TRBJ1-6	14	NA	CASSQQGSNSPLHF	TGCGCCAGCAGCCAACAGGGATCTAATTCACCCCTCCACTTT
TRBV19	NA	TRBJ2-7	13	TRBD1	CASSAGQGYEQYF	TGTGCCAGCTCAGCGGGACAGGGCTACGAGCAGTACTTC
TRBV30	NA	TRBJ1-2	14	NA	CAWSHTGSAYGYTF	TGTGCCTGGAGTCATACAGGGTCTGCTTATGGCTACACCTTC
TRBV2	NA	TRBJ1-5	12	NA	CASRDSNQPQHF	TGTGCCAGCAGGGACTCAAATCAGCCCCAGCATTTT
TRBV7-9	few	TRBJ1-2	13	NA	CASSQNQARPYTF	TGTGCCAGCAGCCAGAATCAGGCCCGACCCTACACCTTC
TRBV7-3	NA	TRBJ1-6	14	NA	CASSPPGFNSPLHF	TGTGCCAGCAGCCCTCCGGGGTTTAATTCACCCCTCCACTTT
TRBV9	NA	TRBJ1-2	13	TRBD1	CASSGQGDYGYTF	TGTGCCAGCAGCGGACAGGGAGACTATGGCTACACCTTC
TRBV9	NA	TRBJ2-5	15	NA	CASSVGPQGLETQYF	TGTGCCAGCAGCGTAGGGCCACAGGGCCTTGAGACCCAGTACTTC
TRBV11-2	few	TRBJ1-1	14	NA	CASSWTEANTEAFF	TGTGCCAGCAGCTGGACAGAGGCGAACACTGAAGCTTTCTTT
TRBV5-4	few	TRBJ1-6	14	TRBD1	CASSRNRGDSPLHF	TGTGCCAGCAGCAGAAACAGGGGTGATTCACCCCTCCACTTT
TRBV7-6	NA	TRBJ2-7	14	TRBD2	CASSILAGPYEQYF	TGTGCCAGCAGCATACTAGCGGGGCCCTACGAGCAGTACTTC
TRBV5-1	once	TRBJ2-5	18	TRBD2	CASSLSLAGVGSSETQYF	TGCGCCAGCAGCTTGTCGCTAGCGGGGGTGGGTTCGTCGGAGACCCAGTACTTC
TRBV2	NA	TRBJ2-3	12	NA	CAGSGDADTQYF	TGTGCCGGTTCAGGGGACGCAGATACGCAGTATTTT
TRBV11-2	NA	TRBJ1-4	18	NA	CASSLARTAYATNEKLFF	TGTGCCAGCAGCTTAGCTCGGACAGCTTATGCAACTAATGAAAAACTGTTTTTT
TRBV18	NA	TRBJ1-2	15	NA	CASSPGLSANYGYTF	TGTGCCAGCTCACCCGGATTGAGCGCTAACTATGGCTACACCTTC
TRBV5-8	NA	TRBJ1-2	14	NA	CASSLGGSNYGYTF	TGTGCCAGCAGCTTGGGGGGCAGTAACTATGGCTACACCTTC
TRBV11-2	NA	TRBJ1-5	16	TRBD1	CASSGPGQGGNQPQHF	TGTGCCAGCAGCGGACCGGGACAGGGTGGAAATCAGCCCCAGCATTTT
TRBV6-5	NA	TRBJ2-3	13	TRBD2	CASSFGLVDTQYF	TGTGCCAGCAGTTTCGGACTAGTCGATACGCAGTATTTT
TRBV7-2	NA	TRBJ2-7	14	TRBD2	CASSLSSGGGEQYF	TGTGCCAGCAGCCTTAGTAGCGGGGGAGGTGAGCAGTACTTC